Sequencing of this T cell receptor (beta chain) was carried out in a study of ipilimumab plus nivolumab after autologous stem cell transplantation. The CDR3 runs to 14 residues. J was trimmed by 7 bases and V by 2 bases; bases with no gene match: 4. Germline CDR1 is MNHNS and CDR2 is SASEGT. TCRdb keeps only in-frame clones here, not all; method: immunoSEQ multiplex PCR. The table includes around 5,700 clones, around 89% detected once. The rearrangement joins TRBV6-1 to TRBJ2-7, with 11 bases identical to TRBD1. Sample: PBMCs, taken in a trial of ipilimumab plus nivolumab as post-transplant consolidation. The TCR originated in a female donor with multiple myeloma. CDR3: CASSERWDRGEQYF. The CDR3 DNA is TGTGCCAGCAGTGAAAGATGGGACAGGGGGGAGCAGTACTTC.